The 30 T cell receptor beta chains below come from one sample, sequenced in a study of blood T cells in healthy people across ages. Next came a second PCR, run for roughly 6 to 11 cycles, which used a sample-barcoded 5' primer along with a J-beta primer mix. Via MiXCR, TCRdb re-called the 5' RACE reads, giving one row per CDR3 protein. Among approximately 1.5 million distinct CDR3 sequences listed, around 35% were seen once. Sequencing was done on a sample of blood. The receptors were sampled from a woman aged 25-40 years in good health.

This chain uses TRBV28 with TRBJ2-7; D possibly corresponds to TRBD2 (6 bases). This CDR3 is 12 amino acids long. The germline V gene encodes CDR1 MDHEN and CDR2 SYDVKM. The V end lost 1 base, the J end lost 12 bases, and 13 bases lay between the germline ends. In nucleotides, the CDR3 is TGTGCCAGCAGTTTATTAGGGACTCATGGGTACTTC. Its protein product is CASSLLGTHGYF. The complete variable domain, with remaining parts taken from reference TRBV28 and TRBJ2-7, reads DVKVTQSSRYLVKRTGEKVFLECVQDMDHENMFWYRQDPGLGLRLIYFSYDVKMKEKGDIPEGYSVSREKKERFSLILESASTNQTSMYLCASSLLGTHGYFGPGTRLTVT.

The chain combines TRBV7-9 with TRBJ2-7; D might be TRBD1 (5 bases). Trimming removed 5 bases from V and 1 base from J, with 15 bases in between. The V gene's germline CDR1 is SEHNR and CDR2 FQNEAQ (reference sequence). This CDR3 is built from 15 residues. The CDR3 protein is CASSHRQEPSYEQYF. CDR3 in DNA: TGTGCCAGCAGCCACAGGCAGGAGCCTTCCTACGAGCAGTACTTC.

CDR3 sequence reads: CASSQEPRTDTQYF. The CDR3 DNA sequence: TGCGCCAGCAGTCAGGAGCCTCGCACAGATACGCAGTATTTT. This rearrangement joins TRBV5-1 to TRBJ2-3; unclear D gene. V was clipped by 5 bases and J by 1 base, with 11 bases between them. CDR1 and CDR2 from the germline V gene are SGHRS and YFSETQ. The CDR3 runs 14 residues.

V and J are TRBV18 and TRBJ2-5; 8 bases agree with TRBD2. CDR3 length equals 16 residues. The V and J ends lost 3 bases and 1 base, in that order; junction bases with no gene match: 7. The germline CDR1 and CDR2 sequences are KGHSH and LQKENI. CDR3 in amino acids: CASSPRGGNGQETQYF. The CDR3 bases are TGTGCCAGCTCACCTCGCGGGGGGAATGGCCAAGAGACCCAGTACTTC.

The genes are TRBV10-3 and TRBJ2-3; a weak D match, TRBD2 (5 bases). This CDR3 spans 16 amino acids. The V gene lost 5 bases and the J gene lost 2 bases, with 17 bases spanning the gap. The germline gives CDR1 ENHRY, CDR2 SYGVKD. The CDR3 DNA follows: TGTGCCATCAGTCTTTCGGACTCCCTTCACACAGATACGCAGTATTTT. It is translated as CAISLSDSLHTDTQYF.

This clonotype appeared a few times. This chain links TRBV30 with TRBJ1-4; D gene ambiguous. V was cut by 1 base and J by 8 bases, with 8 bases left in between. Germline CDR1 reads GTSNPN; CDR2 reads SVGIG (reference sequence). This CDR3 comprises 12 residues. The CDR3 DNA is TGTGCCTGGAGTGAGCCTGGGGAAAAACTGTTTTTT. This encodes CAWSEPGEKLFF.

The CDR3 reads CAAQGARLFF. The CDR3 coding sequence is TGTGCCGCACAGGGGGCGAGGCTGTTTTTT. This chain uses TRBV28 with TRBJ1-4; 9 nucleotides match TRBD1. The CDR3 is made up of 10 amino acids. After removal of 11 bases from V and 14 bases from J, the junction contained 6 bases not matched to a gene. Per germline, CDR1 MDHEN and CDR2 SYDVKM.

At least ten counts were recorded for this clonotype. V usage is TRBV10-3 and J usage is TRBJ2-5, with a tentative D call TRBD2 (5 bases). The CDR3 runs to 13 residues. Germline assignment: CDR1 ENHRY and CDR2 SYGVKD. The V gene lost 7 bases and the J gene lost 1 base, with 10 bases spanning the gap. In DNA, the CDR3 is TGTGCCATCACCCCGGAGGCCCAAGAGACCCAGTACTTC. Its protein product is CAITPEAQETQYF.

This clonotype was observed a single time. The chain carries TRBV20-1 and TRBJ1-2; no reliable D call. Germline CDR1 reads DFQATT; CDR2 reads SNEGSKA (reference sequence). Trimming took off 3 bases at V and 1 base at J, with 15 bases between the two ends. The CDR3 runs 15 residues. The CDR3 here is CSARPYRGHNYGYTF. Here the CDR3 DNA reads TGCAGTGCTAGGCCATACAGAGGCCATAACTATGGCTACACCTTC.

The rearrangement uses TRBV7-9 and TRBJ2-1; 9 bases align to TRBD1. The CDR3 contains 16 residues. Germline V gives CDR1 SEHNR, CDR2 FQNEAQ (reference sequence). The junction had 9 bases not matched to a gene; V was cut back by 4 bases and J by 5 bases. The CDR3 DNA reads as TGTGCCAGCAGCTCCTGGAAACAGGGGGCCGACAATGAGCAGTTCTTC. Its protein product is CASSSWKQGADNEQFF.

In this sample, this clonotype turned up many times. At one boundary the junction diverges from the germline segment, which might be a read error. The genes are TRBV7-8 and TRBJ2-1; the match to TRBD1 covers 9 bases. The germline CDR1 and CDR2 sequences are SGHVS and FQNEAQ. This CDR3 contains 15 residues. This CDR3 reads CASSLDRGPYNEQFF. The DNA of the CDR3 is TGCGCCAGCAGCTTGGACAGGGGACCCTACAATGAGCAGTTCTTC. The full variable domain, its missing parts supplied by reference TRBV7-8 and TRBJ2-1, is GAGVSQSPRYKVAKRGQDVALRCDPISGHVSLFWYQQALGQGPEFLTYFQNEAQLDKSGLPSDRFFAERPEGSVSTLKIQRTQQEDSAVYLCASSLDRGPYNEQFFGPGTRLTVL.

This chain uses TRBV3-1 with TRBJ2-3; D unclear. This CDR3 region has 13 residues. CDR1 is LGHDT, CDR2 YNNKEL, per germline (reference sequence). V dropped 4 bases and J dropped 3 bases, with 8 bases sitting between them. The CDR3: CASSRVHTDTQYF. The CDR3 nucleotides read TGTGCCAGCAGCCGCGTCCATACAGATACGCAGTATTTT.

The genes are TRBV25-1 and TRBJ2-7; 7 bases line up with TRBD2. The CDR3 covers 17 residues. Germline CDR1 reads MGHDK; CDR2 reads SYGVNS. V lost 4 bases, J lost 2 bases, and 14 bases stayed unmatched. This CDR3 reads CASSGRSSGGGTYEQYF. CDR3 in DNA: TGTGCCAGCAGTGGGAGGTCTAGTGGGGGGGGAACCTACGAGCAGTACTTC.

The table lists this clonotype with many counts. This chain uses TRBV5-1 with TRBJ2-1; D remains unclear. This CDR3 is 14 amino acids long. Germline values: CDR1 SGHRS, CDR2 YFSETQ. V shed 0 bases and J shed 5 bases, with 9 bases lying between them. For the CDR3, the DNA is TGCGCCAGCAGCTTGGGCTACACAGACAATGAGCAGTTCTTC. Amino acids: CASSLGYTDNEQFF.

This clonotype was detected a few times. The gene calls are TRBV5-1 and TRBJ1-6; D is ambiguous. V shed 0 bases and J shed 0 bases, with 10 bases lying between them. Germline V gives CDR1 SGHRS, CDR2 YFSETQ. The CDR3 loop spans 17 amino acids. The DNA for the CDR3 is TGCGCCAGCAGCTTGGATGCCAGGAGCTCCTATAATTCACCCCTCCACTTT. This translates into CASSLDARSSYNSPLHF.

This rearrangement joins TRBV11-2 to TRBJ2-6; a weak D match, TRBD2 (5 bases). V was pared by 1 base and J by 0 bases, with 10 bases between. The germline CDR1 and CDR2 sequences are SGHAT and FQNNGV. The CDR3 contains 17 residues. DNA of the CDR3: TGTGCCAGCAGCTTAGGTCTAGCTGACTCTGGGGCCAACGTCCTGACTTTC. This sequence encodes CASSLGLADSGANVLTF.

V and J are TRBV28 and TRBJ1-6; D is uncertain. The germline CDR1 and CDR2 sequences are MDHEN and SYDVKM. V lost 6 bases and J 9 bases, leaving 18 bases between the germline ends. The CDR3 is made up of 15 amino acids. CDR3 in DNA: TGTGCCAGCAGACCCCGGAGTGTGGGTGGTTCACCCCTCCACTTT. The encoded protein is CASRPRSVGGSPLHF. Variable domain in full (rest from reference TRBV28 and TRBJ1-6): DVKVTQSSRYLVKRTGEKVFLECVQDMDHENMFWYRQDPGLGLRLIYFSYDVKMKEKGDIPEGYSVSREKKERFSLILESASTNQTSMYLCASRPRSVGGSPLHFGNGTRLTVT.

With respect to this clonotype: One junction end does not reproduce the germline sequence, and a read error may be involved. The V gene is TRBV7-8, the J gene TRBJ2-6, with TRBD1 as a possible D gene (5 bases). Per the germline V gene, CDR1 is SGHVS and CDR2 is FQNEAQ. This CDR3 comprises 15 residues. CDR3 DNA: TGTGCCAGCAGCTTAGTAGTGTCTGGGGCCAACGTCCGGACTTTC. Its translation is CASSLVVSGANVRTF.

The V and J genes are TRBV2 and TRBJ2-1; no firm D call. CDR3 length: 14 amino acids. The germline V and J ends were trimmed by 1 base and 3 bases, with 7 bases remaining between them. CDR1 SNHLY and CDR2 FYNNEI come from the germline V gene. CDR3 sequence (DNA): TGTGCCAGCAGTGAAGGGTGGGACTACAATGAGCAGTTCTTC. Protein sequence: CASSEGWDYNEQFF. The full variable domain, in which reference TRBV2 and TRBJ2-1 provide the parts outside the CDR3, is EPEVTQTPSHQVTQMGQEVILRCVPISNHLYFYWYRQILGQKVEFLVSFYNNEISEKSEIFDDQFSVERPDGSNFTLKIRSTKLEDSAMYFCASSEGWDYNEQFFGPGTRLTVL.

In this sample, this clonotype turned up once. The V call is TRBV3-1, the J call TRBJ2-6, with TRBD2 matching 7 bases. V shed 7 bases, J shed 3 bases, and the junction held 6 bases outside the gene matches. CDR3 size: 15 residues. The germline V gene encodes CDR1 LGHDT and CDR2 YNNKEL (reference sequence). CDR3 sequence (DNA): TGTGCCAGCACCAAGGGAGGGATTGGGGCCAACGTCCTGACTTTC. It specifies CASTKGGIGANVLTF.

J is TRBJ2-7 and V is TRBV6-1; the match to TRBD1 covers 7 bases. Germline CDR1 and CDR2: MNHNS and SASEGT. The V segment lost 3 bases and the J segment 4 bases; nucleotides outside the gene matches: 12. The CDR3 contains 16 residues. The CDR3 DNA sequence: TGTGCCAGCAGTGACGGGCATAGGACAGGAGGATACGAGCAGTACTTC. It translates to CASSDGHRTGGYEQYF.

V and J are TRBV4-1 and TRBJ2-5, with D possibly matching TRBD1 (5 bases). CDR1 and CDR2 from the germline V gene are MGHRA and YSYEKL. Trimming removed 3 bases at V and 5 bases at J, with 13 bases between. This CDR3 is built from 14 residues. The CDR3 protein is CASSHPGAGETQYF. The CDR3 DNA follows: TGCGCCAGCAGCCACCCTGGGGCAGGGGAGACCCAGTACTTC.

A remark on this clonotype: A much larger clone differs from this one at a single base, so this may be a read error. The rearrangement links TRBV18 to TRBJ2-7; 10 bases line up with TRBD1. The CDR3 runs to 13 residues. The germline CDR1 and CDR2 sequences are KGHSH and LQKENI. In nucleotides, the CDR3 is TGTGCCTGCTCACCCGGGACAGGGGACGAGCAGTACTTC. It is translated as CACSPGTGDEQYF.

This clonotype was seen only a few times. J is TRBJ2-1 and V is TRBV29-1; D assignment may be TRBD1 or TRBD2 (6 bases each). The germline V gene has CDR1 SQVTM and CDR2 ANQGSEA. CDR3 length equals 16 residues. Trimming took 7 bases from V and 8 from J, leaving 27 bases between them. CDR3 region: CSADVAGQGRHDEQFF. CDR3 nucleotides: TGCAGCGCCGATGTTGCCGGGCAGGGGAGGCACGATGAGCAGTTCTTC.

The chain links TRBV11-3 to TRBJ2-7; 7 positions match TRBD1. CDR1 and CDR2 (germline): SGHNT, YENEEA. There are 12 residues in the CDR3. Germline trimming cut 5 bases from V and 6 bases from J; bases unmatched to any gene: 4. The CDR3 is CASSTHRGEQYF. For the CDR3, the DNA is TGTGCCAGCAGCACCCACAGGGGCGAGCAGTACTTC.

This rearrangement joins TRBV27 to TRBJ1-1; 8 bases line up with TRBD1. After removal of 6 bases from V and 3 bases from J, the junction contained 6 bases not matched to a gene. Germline V gene lookup returns CDR1 MNHEY and CDR2 SMNVEV (reference sequence). The CDR3 totals 14 residues. CDR3 sequence (DNA): TGTGCCAGCAGGGACAGGGTTGGGGACACTGAAGCTTTCTTT. This gives the protein CASRDRVGDTEAFF.

As to this clonotype: A clone one base away is much larger, so this may be a read error. This chain uses TRBV4-1 with TRBJ2-6; D not certain. CDR1 is MGHRA and CDR2 is YSYEKL in the germline V gene. The CDR3 has 17 residues. Trimming pared 0 bases from V and 4 bases from J, leaving 13 bases between. CDR3 residues: CASSQDGLPVGANVLTF. CDR3 sequence (DNA): TGCGCCAGCAGCCAAGATGGGTTGCCGGTCGGGGCCAACGTCCTGACTTTC.

This clonotype was detected only a few times. The chain carries TRBV25-1 and TRBJ2-5; D might be TRBD1 or TRBD2, each matching 5 bases. Between the trimmed V and J ends, which lost 4 bases and 4 bases, there was a span of 13 bases. This CDR3 is built from 14 residues. The germline CDR1 and CDR2 sequences are MGHDK and SYGVNS. In nucleotides, the CDR3 is TGTGCCAGCAGTGGGGACCCCCGCCGAGAGACCCAGTACTTC. Translation: CASSGDPRRETQYF.

The chain carries TRBV7-9 and TRBJ2-1, with 9 positions matching TRBD1. Germline V gene data show CDR1 as SEHNR and CDR2 as FQNEAQ (reference sequence). CDR3 length: 17 residues. V shed 5 bases, J shed 1 base, and the junction held 9 bases outside the gene matches. CDR3 loop: CASSRLRDRVSYNEQFF. The CDR3 DNA follows: TGTGCCAGCAGCCGACTCCGGGACAGGGTTTCCTACAATGAGCAGTTCTTC.

The chain has TRBV6-1 and TRBJ2-1; no firm D call. CDR3 size: 16 residues. CDR1 is MNHNS, CDR2 SASEGT, per germline. Between the trimmed V and J ends, which lost 3 bases and 0 bases, there was a span of 12 bases. The CDR3 sequence: CASSDFGGSSYNEQFF. The DNA of the CDR3 is TGTGCCAGCAGTGACTTTGGCGGAAGCTCCTACAATGAGCAGTTCTTC.